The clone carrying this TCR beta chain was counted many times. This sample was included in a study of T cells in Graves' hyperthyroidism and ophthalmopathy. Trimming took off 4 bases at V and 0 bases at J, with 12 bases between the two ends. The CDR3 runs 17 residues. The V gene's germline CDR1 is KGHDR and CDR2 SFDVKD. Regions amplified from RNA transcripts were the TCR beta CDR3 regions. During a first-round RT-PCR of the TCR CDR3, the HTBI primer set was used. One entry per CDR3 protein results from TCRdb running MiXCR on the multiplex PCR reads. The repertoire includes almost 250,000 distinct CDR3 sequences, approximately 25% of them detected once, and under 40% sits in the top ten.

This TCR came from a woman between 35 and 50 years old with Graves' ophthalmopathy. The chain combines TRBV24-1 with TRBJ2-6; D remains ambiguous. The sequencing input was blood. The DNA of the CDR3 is TGTGCCACCAGTGAGGGGTCGGGCAGCTCTGGGGCCAACGTCCTGACTTTC. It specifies CATSEGSGSSGANVLTF.